The next 2 T cell receptor beta chains were all read from a single sample in a study of blood T cell repertoires in COVID-19 (dated by TCRdb to about 2020). The method was the immunoSEQ multiplex PCR assay. TCRdb mirrors the immuneACCESS table, restricted to in-frame sequences. Some clones are absent from its copies; in checked studies, under half trace to an unresolved V gene, and the reason for the others is unknown. The sample table holds around 120,000 clones, of which less than 75% were seen once. The ten largest clones take up more than 0.65% of the sample. Sequenced: peripheral blood. The receptor set was obtained from a human donor with acute or convalescent COVID-19. The donor label of this sample is uncertain.

The rearrangement joins TRBV5-5 to TRBJ1-1; no firm D call. V lost 2 bases, J lost 1 base, and 12 bases lay in between. CDR3 length equals 15 residues. Germline V CDR1 and CDR2: SGHKS, YYEKEE (reference sequence). The CDR3: CASSFFGEANTEAFF. The CDR3 DNA is TGTGCCAGCAGCTTTTTCGGGGAAGCGAACACTGAAGCTTTCTTT. Complete variable domain (other parts from reference TRBV5-5 and TRBJ1-1): DAGVTQSPTHLIKTRGQQVTLRCSPISGHKSVSWYQQVLGQGPQFIFQYYEKEERGRGNFPDRFSARQFPNYSSELNVNALLLGDSALYLCASSFFGEANTEAFFGQGTRLTVV.

CDR3 sequence (DNA): TGCGCCAGCACCAACGGACTAGCGGGCACCGGGGAGCTGTTTTTT. Translated, it gives CASTNGLAGTGELFF. The chain joins TRBV5-1 to TRBJ2-2; 11 nucleotides agree with TRBD2. V lost 6 bases, J lost 4 bases, and 5 bases stayed unmatched. The CDR3 covers 15 residues. CDR1 is SGHRS and CDR2 is YFSETQ in the germline V gene.